These 29 T cell receptor beta chains share one sample of origin, sequenced in a study of shared clonotypes between healthy human individuals. Positive CCR7 selection of CD45RO-negative cells yielded the naive CD8 cells, and terminally differentiated effector memory CD45RA+ cells were excluded. The table came from immunoSEQ multiplex PCR; TCRdb's copy has only in-frame clones and leaves some out. The data hold about 2.2 million clones, with just under 95% observed a single time. What was sequenced was naive CD8+ T cells from PBMCs. The origin of the receptors is a young man in good health. Some clones in this sample may be carry-over from other donors' samples.

The chain carries TRBV7-6 and TRBJ2-7; D ambiguous. The germline V and J ends were trimmed by 1 base and 0 bases, with 10 bases remaining between them. Germline-derived CDR1 and CDR2 are SGHVS and FNYEAQ. This CDR3 has 15 amino acids. The CDR3 DNA reads TGTGCCAGCAGCTTAGGGCCCTCGAGCTCCTACGAGCAGTACTTC. It yields the protein CASSLGPSSSYEQYF.

This sequence joins TRBV7-9 and TRBJ2-1, with D possibly TRBD1 on 6 matching bases. This CDR3 has 14 residues. CDR1 SEHNR and CDR2 FQNEAQ come from the germline V gene (reference sequence). With 5 bases removed from V and 2 bases from J, the gap between germline ends came to 10 bases. CDR3 nucleotides: TGTGCCAGCAGCCGGGGACACGCCTACAATGAGCAGTTCTTC. This encodes CASSRGHAYNEQFF.

The chain uses TRBV27 and TRBJ2-1; a weak D match, TRBD2 (6 bases). Looked up from germline, CDR1 is MNHEY and CDR2 is SMNVEV (reference sequence). There are 14 residues in the CDR3. The V end was cut by 5 bases, the J end by 9 bases, with 17 bases between. The chain's CDR3 is CASSTPGLSGEQFF. For the CDR3, the DNA is TGTGCCAGCAGTACCCCGGGACTTTCTGGTGAGCAGTTCTTC.

The CDR3 nucleotides read TGTGCCAGCAGCCCCCGGCAGGGGGTTGTGTTCGGGGAGCTGTTTTTT. Its protein product is CASSPRQGVVFGELFF. V and J are TRBV7-9 and TRBJ2-2, with TRBD1 matching 7 bases. V dropped 5 bases and J dropped 7; count of bases not matched to a gene: 13. CDR1 is SEHNR, CDR2 FQNEAQ, per germline (reference sequence). The CDR3 spans 16 residues.

The rearrangement uses TRBV5-1 and TRBJ1-2; TRBD1 matches at 7 bases. Germline assignment: CDR1 SGHRS and CDR2 YFSETQ. The CDR3 covers 14 residues. V gave up 0 bases and J gave up 4 bases; unmatched junction bases: 3. DNA for the CDR3: TGCGCCAGCAGCTTGGGGGACAGAATCTATGGCTACACCTTC. This encodes CASSLGDRIYGYTF.

The chain combines TRBV9 with TRBJ1-4; D gene ambiguous. The germline V gene has CDR1 SGDLS and CDR2 YYNGEE. V was trimmed by 4 bases and J by 7 bases, leaving 11 bases between them. This CDR3 region has 13 residues. The CDR3 DNA is TGTGCCAGCAGCTTCGGACGGGCTGAAAAACTGTTTTTT. Its translation: CASSFGRAEKLFF.

V usage is TRBV5-1 and J usage is TRBJ2-1; 8 bases map to TRBD2. The V gene's germline CDR1 is SGHRS and CDR2 YFSETQ. Germline trimming cut 4 bases from V and 0 bases from J; bases unmatched to any gene: 12. The CDR3 length is 18 residues. As DNA, the CDR3 is TGCGCCAGCAGCCCGGGACTAGGGGCGTTGAGCTCCTACAATGAGCAGTTCTTC. Protein sequence: CASSPGLGALSSYNEQFF.

The chain couples TRBV2 to TRBJ2-3; 8 bases agree with TRBD2. J gave up 2 bases and V 7 bases, and 8 bases lay outside the gene matches. CDR1 SNHLY and CDR2 FYNNEI come from the germline V gene. This CDR3 contains 15 residues. CDR3 nucleotide sequence: TGTGCCAGCATGGAGGGAGCGGGAGTCACAGATACGCAGTATTTT. It translates to CASMEGAGVTDTQYF.

The rearrangement joins TRBV29-1 to TRBJ1-2; unclear D gene. Germline CDR1 and CDR2: SQVTM and ANQGSEA. The CDR3 is 11 residues long. V lost 5 bases and J lost 8, with 12 bases in between. CDR3 in amino acids: CSVNKAGGYTF. CDR3 sequence (DNA): TGCAGCGTTAATAAGGCCGGCGGCTACACCTTC.

J is TRBJ2-2 and V is TRBV15; a weak D match, TRBD2 (6 bases). There are 15 residues in the CDR3. Germline V CDR1 and CDR2: LNHNV, YYDKDF (reference sequence). Trimming cost V 4 bases and J 1 base, with 10 bases left between them. This chain's CDR3 is CATSKGTQNTGELFF. The CDR3 bases are TGTGCCACCAGCAAAGGGACTCAGAACACCGGGGAGCTGTTTTTT.

This chain uses TRBV9 with TRBJ1-2; 8 bases line up with TRBD1. Germline loops: CDR1 SGDLS, CDR2 YYNGEE. The CDR3 runs to 16 residues. J lost 4 bases, V lost 2 bases, and 10 bases had no gene match. The CDR3 protein is CASSVGDRFRLYGYTF. The DNA for the CDR3 is TGTGCCAGCAGCGTGGGGGACAGGTTTAGGCTCTATGGCTACACCTTC.

The rearrangement joins TRBV14 to TRBJ2-3; D possibly corresponds to TRBD2 (6 bases). CDR1 is SGHDN and CDR2 is FVKESK in the germline V gene. This CDR3 comprises 17 residues. V was cut by 2 bases and J by 6 bases, with 21 bases left in between. The CDR3 sequence is CASSQFWRDQLGDTQYF. The DNA for the CDR3 is TGTGCCAGCAGCCAATTTTGGCGGGATCAATTAGGGGATACGCAGTATTTT.

The chain is built from TRBV25-1 and TRBJ2-7, with D unresolved. Germline lookup yields CDR1 MGHDK and CDR2 SYGVNS. This CDR3 is 16 amino acids long. Trimming stripped 4 bases from V and 6 bases from J, with 22 bases between. The CDR3 nucleotides are TGTGCCAGCAGTGGGAATGGGTGGGGTGTGTATGTCGAGCAGTACTTC. Translated, it gives CASSGNGWGVYVEQYF.

The chain uses TRBV7-9 and TRBJ1-2, with D uncertain. Germline CDR1 is SEHNR and CDR2 is FQNEAQ (reference sequence). There are 13 residues in the CDR3. Trimming stripped 6 bases from V and 3 bases from J, with 11 bases between. DNA of the CDR3: TGTGCCAGCAGACCAGGACTCGACTATGGCTACACCTTC. Its protein product is CASRPGLDYGYTF.

This clone was observed once. The chain links TRBV5-4 to TRBJ1-1, with D unresolved. Trimming removed 2 bases from V and 1 base from J, with 6 bases in between. Germline V CDR1 and CDR2: SGHNT, YYREEE (reference sequence). This CDR3 is built from 13 residues. This chain's CDR3 is CASSLSPNTEAFF. CDR3 nucleotide sequence: TGTGCCAGCAGCTTATCTCCGAACACTGAAGCTTTCTTT. Supplemented by reference TRBV5-4 and TRBJ1-1, the full variable domain reads ETGVTQSPTHLIKTRGQQVTLRCSSQSGHNTVSWYQQALGQGPQFIFQYYREEENGRGNFPPRFSGLQFPNYSSELNVNALELDDSALYLCASSLSPNTEAFFGQGTRLTVV.

Points on this clone: This specimen includes other DNA sequences encoding the same CDR3. This chain connects TRBV27 to TRBJ2-2, with D unresolved. The CDR3 covers 12 residues. Germline V gene data show CDR1 as MNHEY and CDR2 as SMNVEV (reference sequence). Trimming pared 5 bases from V and 1 base from J, leaving 2 bases between. CDR3 in DNA: TGTGCCAGCAGTAGGAACACCGGGGAGCTGTTTTTT. It codes for CASSRNTGELFF.

The chain couples TRBV9 to TRBJ2-7; D remains unclear. CDR1 and CDR2 (germline): SGDLS, YYNGEE. The V gene lost 3 bases and the J gene lost 2 bases, with 15 bases spanning the gap. CDR3 length: 15 amino acids. CDR3 in amino acids: CASSESPGSTYEQYF. CDR3 sequence (DNA): TGTGCCAGCAGCGAAAGCCCGGGCAGCACCTACGAGCAGTACTTC.

The chain has TRBV14 and TRBJ2-5; the match to TRBD2 covers 9 bases. Germline V lookup: CDR1 SGHDN, CDR2 FVKESK. With 4 bases clipped from V and 4 bases from J, the junction kept 13 bases outside the gene matches. CDR3 length equals 17 residues. CDR3 in amino acids: CASSRTNRYSGRETQYF. In DNA form, the CDR3 reads TGTGCCAGCAGCCGCACAAACCGCTATAGCGGGAGAGAGACCCAGTACTTC.

The V and J genes are TRBV11-2 and TRBJ2-5; D is undetermined. The germline V gene encodes CDR1 SGHAT and CDR2 FQNNGV. Trimming shortened V by 2 bases and J by 2 bases, and 15 bases separated the two germline ends. CDR3 size: 16 residues. Here the CDR3 reads CASSLSYGRTQETQYF. CDR3 DNA sequence: TGTGCCAGCAGCTTATCATACGGACGAACGCAAGAGACCCAGTACTTC.

The V gene is TRBV6-1, the J gene TRBJ2-3, with no clear D. Germline CDR1 MNHNS, CDR2 SASEGT. This CDR3 has 13 residues. Deletions cut 0 bases from V and 3 bases from J, with 4 bases between. The CDR3: CASSEAETDTQYF. DNA for the CDR3: TGTGCCAGCAGTGAAGCGGAGACAGATACGCAGTATTTT.

The J gene is TRBJ2-7, the V gene TRBV27; 9 bases are shared with TRBD1. The junction had 2 bases not matched to a gene; V was cut back by 2 bases and J by 0 bases. In germline, CDR1 is MNHEY, CDR2 SMNVEV (reference sequence). CDR3 size: 15 residues. CDR3: CASSLTGQGSYEQYF. The CDR3 DNA sequence: TGTGCCAGCAGTTTAACGGGACAGGGCTCCTACGAGCAGTACTTC.

This chain connects TRBV7-8 to TRBJ1-2, with D unresolved. Germline CDR1 is SGHVS and CDR2 is FQNEAQ. CDR3 length: 17 residues. Trimming took off 2 bases at V and 5 bases at J, with 21 bases between the two ends. CDR3 sequence: CASSLSANGASEYGYTF. CDR3 nucleotides: TGTGCCAGCAGCTTAAGTGCAAATGGAGCATCGGAGTATGGCTACACCTTC.

This clone came up many times. V is TRBV13 and J is TRBJ2-7, with 11 bases aligning to TRBD2. Germline V CDR1 and CDR2: PRHDT, FYEKMQ (reference sequence). This CDR3 contains 16 residues. The trim removed 3 bases at V and 3 bases at J, leaving 7 bases unmatched. The chain's CDR3 is CASSFGTSGNYYEQYF. Here the CDR3 DNA reads TGTGCCAGCAGCTTCGGGACTAGCGGTAATTACTACGAGCAGTACTTC.

The chain is built from TRBV7-9 and TRBJ2-1; 12 bases are a match to TRBD2. J lost 0 bases, V lost 11 bases, and 11 bases had no gene match. The germline gives CDR1 SEHNR, CDR2 FQNEAQ (reference sequence). CDR3 length: 17 residues. CDR3 nucleotides: TGTGCCGAGGTAGGGGCTAGCGGGAGGGGCTCCTACAATGAGCAGTTCTTC. It codes for CAEVGASGRGSYNEQFF.

The gene calls are TRBV6-5 and TRBJ1-2; no reliable D call. Deletions cut 4 bases from V and 6 bases from J, with 9 bases between. The CDR3 covers 12 residues. CDR1 is MNHEY, CDR2 SVGAGI, per germline. As DNA, the CDR3 is TGTGCCAGCAGTTCCCCGGGTCATGGCTACACCTTC. Its protein product is CASSSPGHGYTF.

The chain combines TRBV27 with TRBJ2-7; 8 bases are a match to TRBD1. The junction had 5 bases not matched to a gene; V was cut back by 5 bases and J by 2 bases. Germline assignment: CDR1 MNHEY and CDR2 SMNVEV (reference sequence). The CDR3 length is 14 residues. The CDR3 region is CASSGQGLPYEQYF. As DNA, the CDR3 is TGTGCCAGCAGTGGACAGGGATTGCCCTACGAGCAGTACTTC.

V is TRBV27 and J is TRBJ1-4; D remains unclear. Trimming removed 2 bases from V and 2 bases from J, with 12 bases in between. The CDR3 contains 16 residues. Germline values: CDR1 MNHEY, CDR2 SMNVEV (reference sequence). CDR3 DNA: TGTGCCAGCAGTTTACTTAGGGAAGCCACTAATGAAAAACTGTTTTTT. It codes for CASSLLREATNEKLFF.

Concerning this clone itself: This specimen includes other DNA sequences encoding the same CDR3. V is TRBV9 and J is TRBJ2-7, with a weak D call TRBD1 (5 bases). CDR3 size: 13 residues. Trimming stripped 4 bases from V and 0 bases from J, with 8 bases between. Germline CDR1 and CDR2: SGDLS and YYNGEE. For the CDR3, the DNA is TGTGCCAGCAGCCAGGGAAGCTCCTACGAGCAGTACTTC. Protein: CASSQGSSYEQYF.

The chain combines TRBV19 with TRBJ2-5; D is possibly TRBD1 (5 bases). This CDR3 comprises 15 residues. Trimming shortened V by 4 bases and J by 1 base, and 13 bases separated the two germline ends. Germline assignment: CDR1 LNHDA and CDR2 SQIVND (reference sequence). CDR3 loop: CASSNPRQTQETQYF. The CDR3 bases are TGTGCCAGTAGTAACCCCCGACAGACCCAAGAGACCCAGTACTTC.